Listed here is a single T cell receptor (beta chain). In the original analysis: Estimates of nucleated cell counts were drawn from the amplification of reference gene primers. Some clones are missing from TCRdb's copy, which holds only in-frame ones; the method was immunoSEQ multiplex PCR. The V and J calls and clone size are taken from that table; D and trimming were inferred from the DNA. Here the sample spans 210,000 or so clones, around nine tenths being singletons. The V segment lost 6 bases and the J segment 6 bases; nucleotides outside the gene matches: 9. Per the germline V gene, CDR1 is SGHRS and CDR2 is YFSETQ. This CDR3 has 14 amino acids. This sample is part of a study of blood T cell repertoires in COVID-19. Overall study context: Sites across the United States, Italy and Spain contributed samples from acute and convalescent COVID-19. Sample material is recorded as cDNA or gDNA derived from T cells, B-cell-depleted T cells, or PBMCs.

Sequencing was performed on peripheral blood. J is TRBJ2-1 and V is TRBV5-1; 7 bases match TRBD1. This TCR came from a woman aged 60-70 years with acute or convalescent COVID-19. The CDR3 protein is CASTYLTGVNEQFF. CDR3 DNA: TGCGCCAGCACCTACCTTACAGGGGTCAATGAGCAGTTCTTC.